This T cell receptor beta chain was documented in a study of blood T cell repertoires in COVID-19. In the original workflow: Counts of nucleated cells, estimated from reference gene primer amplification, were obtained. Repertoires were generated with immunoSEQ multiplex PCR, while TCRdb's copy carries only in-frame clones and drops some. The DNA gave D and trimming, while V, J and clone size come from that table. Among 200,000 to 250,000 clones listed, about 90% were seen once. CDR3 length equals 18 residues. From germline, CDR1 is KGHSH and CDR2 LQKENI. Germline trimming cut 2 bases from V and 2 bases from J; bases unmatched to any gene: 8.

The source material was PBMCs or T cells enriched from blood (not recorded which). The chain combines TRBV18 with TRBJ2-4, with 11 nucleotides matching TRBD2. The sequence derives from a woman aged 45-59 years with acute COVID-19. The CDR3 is CASSPTRVAGGSKNIQYF. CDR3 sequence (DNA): TGTGCCAGCTCACCAACAAGGGTAGCGGGAGGGTCCAAAAACATTCAGTACTTC. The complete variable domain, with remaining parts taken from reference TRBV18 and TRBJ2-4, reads NAGVMQNPRHLVRRRGQEARLRCSPMKGHSHVYWYRQLPEEGLKFMVYLQKENIIDESGMPKERFSAEFPKEGPSILRIQQVVRGDSAAYFCASSPTRVAGGSKNIQYFGAGTRLSVL.